Ten or more counts support the clone carrying this TCR beta chain. V gave up 4 bases and J gave up 2 bases; unmatched junction bases: 3. Germline lookup yields CDR1 PRHDT and CDR2 FYEKMQ (reference sequence). CDR3 size: 14 residues. The data derive from a study of regulatory T cells in long-lasting Graves disease. Indicated time point: newly diagnosed GD, antithyroid drugs for less than 3 months. RNA isolated from PBMCs was used to make the TCR library. Researchers made TCR beta libraries by using iRepertoire HTBI primers and running Arm-PCR on CDR3 regions. TCRdb reanalysed the multiplex PCR reads using MiXCR and keeps one entry per CDR3 protein. Of around 460,000 distinct CDR3 sequences detected, less than 15% appear once; the ten largest clones hold approximately 15%. The data were also submitted as part of a second study, on T cells in Graves' hyperthyroidism and ophthalmopathy.

This specimen consisted of peripheral blood mononuclear cells (PBMCs), obtained at new diagnosis, from a patient treated with antithyroid drugs. The receptor was derived from a woman between 50 and 59 years old with Graves disease. This rearrangement joins TRBV13 to TRBJ1-2; 8 bases fit TRBD1. CDR3 in DNA: TGTGCCAGCAGCTCGAGGACAGGGAACTATGGCTACACCTTC. Translating gives CASSSRTGNYGYTF. Supplemented by reference TRBV13 and TRBJ1-2, the full variable domain reads AAGVIQSPRHLIKEKRETATLKCYPIPRHDTVYWYQQGPGQDPQFLISFYEKMQSDKGSIPDRFSAQQFSDYHSELNMSSLELGDSALYFCASSSRTGNYGYTFGSGTRLTVV.